The T cell receptor (beta chain) described here comes from a study of T cell responses to AZD1222 COVID-19 vaccine. The assay was immunoSEQ multiplex PCR, and TCRdb's table has in-frame clones only and misses some. The top ten clones hold less than 8.5% of a sample with 100,000 to 150,000 clones, just over 90% of them seen once. The J segment lost 8 bases and the V segment lost 2 bases, leaving 11 bases of the junction unmatched. The CDR3 has 15 amino acids. Germline lookup yields CDR1 SGHTA and CDR2 FQGNSA. The specimen was peripheral blood, collected on day 0 of AZD1222 vaccination. The receptor comes from an adult in good health. The chain employs TRBV7-2 and TRBJ1-2; 7 nucleotides align to TRBD1. CDR3 in amino acids: CASSLQATGLDGYTF. The CDR3 DNA reads as TGTGCCAGCAGCTTACAGGCGACAGGGTTGGACGGCTACACCTTC.